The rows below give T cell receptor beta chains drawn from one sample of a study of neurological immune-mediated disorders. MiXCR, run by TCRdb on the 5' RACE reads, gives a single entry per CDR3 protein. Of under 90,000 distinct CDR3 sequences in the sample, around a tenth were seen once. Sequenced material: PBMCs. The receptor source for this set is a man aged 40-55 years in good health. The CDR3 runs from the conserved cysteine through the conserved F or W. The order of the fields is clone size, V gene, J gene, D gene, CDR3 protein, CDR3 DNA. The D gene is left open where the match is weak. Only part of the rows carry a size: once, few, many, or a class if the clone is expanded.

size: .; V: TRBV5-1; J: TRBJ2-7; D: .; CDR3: CASSLEEDYEQYF; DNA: TGCGCCAGCAGCTTGGAGGAAGACTACGAGCAGTACTTC
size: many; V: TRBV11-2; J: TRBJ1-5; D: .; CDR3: CASSLGMRQPQHF; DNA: TGTGCCAGCAGCTTGGGGATGCGTCAGCCCCAGCATTTT
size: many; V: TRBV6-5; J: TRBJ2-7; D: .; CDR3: CASSLWAGSSYEQYF; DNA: TGTGCCAGCAGTTTATGGGCGGGGAGCTCCTACGAGCAGTACTTC
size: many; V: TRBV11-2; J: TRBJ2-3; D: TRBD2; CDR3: CASSLALAGGTDTQYF; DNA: TGTGCCAGCAGCTTAGCCCTAGCGGGAGGCACAGATACGCAGTATTTT
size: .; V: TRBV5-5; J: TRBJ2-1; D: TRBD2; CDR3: CASSIAGTSYNEQFF; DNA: TGTGCCAGCAGCATAGCGGGAACCTCCTACAATGAGCAGTTCTTC
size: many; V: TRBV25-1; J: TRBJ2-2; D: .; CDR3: CASSVQTGRGGELFF; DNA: TGTGCCAGCAGTGTCCAAACTGGACGTGGCGGGGAGCTGTTTTTT
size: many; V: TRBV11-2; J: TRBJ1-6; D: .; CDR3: CASSFDTSSPLHF; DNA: TGTGCCAGCAGCTTTGACACGTCGTCACCCCTCCACTTT
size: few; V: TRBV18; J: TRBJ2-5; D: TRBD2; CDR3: CASSPVDSGRQETQYF; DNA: TGTGCCAGCTCACCGGTCGATAGCGGGAGGCAAGAGACCCAGTACTTC
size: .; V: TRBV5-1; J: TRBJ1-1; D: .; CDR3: CASSPQTWNTEAFF; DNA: TGCGCCAGCAGCCCCCAGACATGGAACACTGAAGCTTTCTTT
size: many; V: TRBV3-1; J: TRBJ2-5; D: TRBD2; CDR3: CASSRSSGGAGARRRETQYF; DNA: TGTGCCAGCAGCCGGTCTAGCGGGGGGGCCGGGGCTAGGCGCCGAGAGACCCAGTACTTC
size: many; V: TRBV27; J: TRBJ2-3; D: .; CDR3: CASRMMGTDTQYF; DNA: TGTGCCAGCAGGATGATGGGCACAGATACGCAGTATTTT
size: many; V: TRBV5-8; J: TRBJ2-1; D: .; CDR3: CASSLPGSSYNEQFF; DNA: TGTGCCAGCAGCTTGCCCGGAAGCTCCTACAATGAGCAGTTCTTC
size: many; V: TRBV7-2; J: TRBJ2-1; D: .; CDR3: CASSLASSLWNEQFF; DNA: TGTGCCAGCAGCTTAGCCTCCTCCTTGTGGAATGAGCAGTTCTTC
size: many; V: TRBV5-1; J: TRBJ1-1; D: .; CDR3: CASSQQGQGTEAFF; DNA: TGCGCCAGCAGTCAACAGGGCCAGGGAACTGAAGCTTTCTTT
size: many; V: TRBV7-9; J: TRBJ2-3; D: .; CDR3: CASSSPLGADTQYF; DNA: TGTGCCAGCAGCTCACCCCTCGGGGCGGATACGCAGTATTTT
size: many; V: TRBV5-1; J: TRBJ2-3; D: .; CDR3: CASSERAAGGTDTQYF; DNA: TGCGCCAGCAGCGAACGGGCTGCCGGTGGGACAGATACGCAGTATTTT
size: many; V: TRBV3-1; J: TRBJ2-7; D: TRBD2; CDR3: CASSQPGLAGVGSYF; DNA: TGTGCCAGCAGCCAACCGGGACTAGCGGGAGTAGGGTCGTACTTC
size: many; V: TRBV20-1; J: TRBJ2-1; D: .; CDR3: CSASGPGVNYNEQFF; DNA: TGCAGTGCTAGTGGTCCGGGAGTCAACTACAATGAGCAGTTCTTC
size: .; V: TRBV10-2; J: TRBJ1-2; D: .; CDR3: CASSPTLYGYTF; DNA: TGCGCCAGCAGCCCCACTTTGTATGGCTACACCTTC
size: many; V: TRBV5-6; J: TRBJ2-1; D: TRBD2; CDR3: CASSLGREGYNEQFF; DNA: TGTGCCAGCAGCTTGGGGCGGGAGGGTTACAATGAGCAGTTCTTC
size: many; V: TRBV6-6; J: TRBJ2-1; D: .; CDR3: CASEHDSRVYNEQFF; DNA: TGTGCCAGCGAGCACGACAGCCGAGTCTACAATGAGCAGTTCTTC
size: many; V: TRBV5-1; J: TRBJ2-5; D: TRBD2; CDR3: CASGVTSGGYGETQYF; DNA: TGCGCCAGCGGAGTGACTAGCGGGGGGTACGGAGAGACCCAGTACTTC
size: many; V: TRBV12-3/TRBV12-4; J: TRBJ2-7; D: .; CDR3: CASRESSYEQYF; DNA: TGTGCCAGCAGGGAGAGCTCCTACGAGCAGTACTTC
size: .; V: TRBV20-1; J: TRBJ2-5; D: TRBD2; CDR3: CSALLAGGPQETQYF; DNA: TGCAGTGCGTTACTAGCGGGGGGGCCCCAAGAGACCCAGTACTTC